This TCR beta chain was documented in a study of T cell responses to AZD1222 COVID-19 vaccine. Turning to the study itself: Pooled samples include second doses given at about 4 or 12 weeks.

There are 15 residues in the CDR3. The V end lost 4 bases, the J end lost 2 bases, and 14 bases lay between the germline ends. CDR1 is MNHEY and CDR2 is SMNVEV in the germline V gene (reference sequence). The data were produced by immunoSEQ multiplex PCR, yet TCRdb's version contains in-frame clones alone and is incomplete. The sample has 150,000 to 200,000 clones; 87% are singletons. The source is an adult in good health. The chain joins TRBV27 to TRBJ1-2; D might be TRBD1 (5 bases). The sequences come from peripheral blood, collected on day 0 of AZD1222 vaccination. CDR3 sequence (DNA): TGTGCCAGCAGTTCGGAGGGGCGAGGAAACTATGGCTACACCTTC. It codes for CASSSEGRGNYGYTF.